The 32 T cell receptor beta chains presented below share a single source sample, sequenced in a study of blood T cell repertoires in COVID-19 (dated by TCRdb to 2019 to 2021). The library was built by means of the immunoSEQ multiplex PCR assay. TCRdb holds this immuneACCESS table with in-frame rearrangements only. Some clones are missing; in checked studies, unresolved V genes explain under half, and the rest has no known cause. This sample lists 300,000 to 450,000 clones; roughly 90% were detected once. The leading ten clones occupy around 3% of the sample. Sequenced input: peripheral blood. Every receptor here comes from a woman aged 25 to 39 with COVID-19, enrolled during active disease.

The chain combines TRBV5-8 with TRBJ1-1, with D unresolved. This CDR3 contains 15 residues. The germline V gene has CDR1 SGHTS and CDR2 YDEGEE. The V end was cut by 2 bases, the J end by 4 bases, with 15 bases between. CDR3 sequence reads: CASSLNRGVGTEAFF. The DNA of the CDR3 is TGTGCCAGCAGCTTAAACCGGGGTGTAGGCACTGAAGCTTTCTTT.

This sequence joins TRBV27 and TRBJ1-2, with a weak D call TRBD1 (5 bases). The CDR3 contains 13 residues. CDR1 is MNHEY, CDR2 SMNVEV, per germline (reference sequence). V gave up 4 bases and J gave up 4 bases, with 10 bases separating them. In DNA form, the CDR3 reads TGTGCCAGCAGTTCCCTTCAGGGCTATGGCTACACCTTC. It yields the protein CASSSLQGYGYTF.

The V and J genes are TRBV28 and TRBJ2-7; 11 nucleotides match TRBD1. The CDR3 consists of 14 residues. Germline loops: CDR1 MDHEN, CDR2 SYDVKM. Trimming removed 5 bases from V and 3 bases from J; junction bases left unmatched: 3. DNA of the CDR3: TGTGCCAGCAGTACGGGACAGGGGGACTACGAGCAGTACTTC. It yields the protein CASSTGQGDYEQYF.

This chain joins TRBV18 and TRBJ1-4, with 9 bases that match TRBD1. Trimming took 3 bases from V and 3 from J; bases not matched to a gene: 8. CDR3 size: 17 residues. Germline values: CDR1 KGHSH, CDR2 LQKENI. For the CDR3, the DNA is TGTGCCAGCTCACCCCGGACAGGGGACGGTGCTAATGAAAAACTGTTTTTT. Its translation: CASSPRTGDGANEKLFF.

V gene TRBV2 combines with J gene TRBJ2-7, with TRBD1 as a possible D gene (5 bases). Trimming took off 3 bases at V and 7 bases at J, with 13 bases between the two ends. The V gene's germline CDR1 is SNHLY and CDR2 FYNNEI. The CDR3 is 13 residues long. The DNA for the CDR3 is TGTGCCAGCAGTGATTATGGCAGGGATGAGCAGTACGTC. Protein sequence: CASSDYGRDEQYV.

CDR3 protein: CASSLDLRGGLTDTQYF. The CDR3 coding sequence is TGTGCCAGCAGCTTAGATTTGCGCGGGGGGCTCACAGATACGCAGTATTTT. This sequence joins TRBV11-2 and TRBJ2-3; TRBD2 agrees at 8 bases. Losses at the gene ends were 0 bases for V and 2 bases for J; bases not matched to a gene: 7. In germline, CDR1 is SGHAT, CDR2 FQNNGV. This CDR3 has 17 amino acids.

This clone came up a few times. V usage is TRBV4-2 and J usage is TRBJ1-2; weak D call: TRBD1 (6 bases). Germline CDR1 is LGHNA and CDR2 is YNFKEQ. V shed 3 bases and J shed 3 bases, with 14 bases lying between them. This CDR3 contains 15 residues. The CDR3 DNA is TGTGCCAGCAGCCATTCAAGGGACAACCACTATGGCTACACCTTC. Translation gives CASSHSRDNHYGYTF.

The chain links TRBV2 to TRBJ2-1, with D perhaps matching TRBD1 (6 bases). Trimming took off 4 bases at V and 8 bases at J, with 12 bases between the two ends. CDR1 and CDR2 (germline): SNHLY, FYNNEI. This CDR3 has 13 residues. Written as DNA, the CDR3 is TGTGCCAGCAGTGTCCCCAGGGGTCATGAGCAGTTCTTC. This encodes CASSVPRGHEQFF.

V usage is TRBV10-3 and J usage is TRBJ2-7; TRBD2 agrees at 14 bases. CDR1 and CDR2 (germline): ENHRY, SYGVKD. Losses at the gene ends were 4 bases for V and 3 bases for J; bases not matched to a gene: 11. The CDR3 contains 18 residues. As DNA, the CDR3 is TGTGCCATCAGTGGGACTAGCGGGGGGCCGGGCCCATTCTACGAGCAGTACTTC. Protein sequence: CAISGTSGGPGPFYEQYF.

The rearrangement uses TRBV5-1 and TRBJ2-1; 7 bases match TRBD2. The ends lost 4 bases at V and 7 bases at J; junction bases unmatched: 5. Germline CDR1 is SGHRS and CDR2 is YFSETQ. The CDR3 is 13 amino acids. This CDR3 reads CASSPGGDNEQFF. CDR3 nucleotide sequence: TGCGCCAGCAGCCCGGGGGGTGATAATGAGCAGTTCTTC.

This clone was recorded only once. The V call is TRBV7-9, the J call TRBJ2-7, with 14 bases matching TRBD2. Germline CDR1 SEHNR, CDR2 FQNEAQ (reference sequence). The junction had 10 bases not matched to a gene; V was cut back by 5 bases and J by 4 bases. The CDR3 runs to 17 residues. For the CDR3, the DNA is TGTGCCAGCAGCCTAGGGGGACTAGCGGGGGCCCTGTACGAGCAGTACTTC. Amino acid sequence: CASSLGGLAGALYEQYF.

The J gene is TRBJ1-5, the V gene TRBV18, with D unclear. Germline loops: CDR1 KGHSH, CDR2 LQKENI. The CDR3 consists of 14 residues. The germline V and J ends were trimmed by 1 base and 1 base, with 5 bases remaining between them. The CDR3 reads CASSPRLSNQPQHF. CDR3 bases: TGTGCCAGCTCACCACGGCTGAGCAATCAGCCCCAGCATTTT.

The chain employs TRBV7-9 and TRBJ2-5; D perhaps matches TRBD2 (6 bases). V was trimmed by 2 bases and J by 2 bases, leaving 9 bases between them. CDR3 length equals 14 residues. The V gene's germline CDR1 is SEHNR and CDR2 FQNEAQ (reference sequence). The CDR3 DNA is TGTGCCAGCAGCTTAAACGGGGGTCAAGAGACCCAGTACTTC. This codes for CASSLNGGQETQYF.

The J gene is TRBJ2-7, the V gene TRBV11-2, with D possibly TRBD1 on 6 matching bases. Trimming stripped 4 bases from V and 1 base from J, with 17 bases between. In germline, CDR1 is SGHAT, CDR2 FQNNGV. The CDR3 sequence is 16 residues long. The CDR3 sequence: CASSSGSMRGSYEQYF. DNA of the CDR3: TGTGCCAGCAGCTCTGGGTCTATGAGGGGGTCCTACGAGCAGTACTTC.

The chain is built from TRBV6-5 and TRBJ1-5; 8 bases are a match to TRBD1. With 4 bases clipped from V and 4 bases from J, the junction kept 3 bases outside the gene matches. Germline CDR1 reads MNHEY; CDR2 reads SVGAGI. This CDR3 is 14 amino acids long. The chain's CDR3 is CASSFGQGNQPQHF. The CDR3 DNA is TGTGCCAGCAGTTTCGGACAGGGAAATCAGCCCCAGCATTTT.

The chain combines TRBV28 with TRBJ2-3; 9 bases align to TRBD2. V lost 3 bases and J lost 3; bases outside the gene matches: 1. CDR3 length: 14 amino acids. Germline assignment: CDR1 MDHEN and CDR2 SYDVKM. The CDR3 region is CASSFSGGTDTQYF. The CDR3 DNA reads TGTGCCAGCAGTTTTAGCGGGGGTACAGATACGCAGTATTTT.

This clone was detected once. V gene TRBV7-2 combines with J gene TRBJ2-3; TRBD1 might be the D (6 bases). Germline V CDR1 and CDR2: SGHTA, FQGNSA. V was shortened by 5 bases and J by 2 bases, with 11 bases between the two germline ends. The CDR3 is 14 residues long. The CDR3 loop is CASSLTGHTDTQYF. For the CDR3, the DNA is TGTGCCAGCAGCCTTACAGGGCACACAGATACGCAGTATTTT.

The gene calls are TRBV27 and TRBJ2-3, with TRBD2 matching over 13 bases. V dropped 5 bases and J dropped 2; count of bases not matched to a gene: 7. This CDR3 contains 17 residues. Germline V gene lookup returns CDR1 MNHEY and CDR2 SMNVEV (reference sequence). CDR3 bases: TGTGCCAGCAGTCGCGGACTAGCGGGGGCCCTCACAGATACGCAGTATTTT. Translated, it gives CASSRGLAGALTDTQYF.

This clone was observed a single time. This chain uses TRBV2 with TRBJ2-3, with TRBD2 matching 7 bases. V lost 6 bases and J lost 1; bases outside the gene matches: 4. The CDR3 is 14 residues long. Per germline, CDR1 SNHLY and CDR2 FYNNEI. Written as DNA, the CDR3 is TGTGCCAGCAGGAGGGACTACCGCACAGATACGCAGTATTTT. It encodes CASRRDYRTDTQYF.

This clone came up a few times. The J gene is TRBJ2-7, the V gene TRBV27; the D gene is possibly TRBD2 (6 bases). The CDR3 runs to 14 residues. V was pared by 0 bases and J by 1 base, with 7 bases between. CDR1 is MNHEY and CDR2 is SMNVEV in the germline V gene (reference sequence). The CDR3 sequence is CASSLSEGSYEQYF. The CDR3 DNA is TGTGCCAGCAGTTTATCGGAGGGATCCTACGAGCAGTACTTC.

This clone has a handful of counts. The chain employs TRBV2 and TRBJ1-2; D is ambiguous. Germline V gene data show CDR1 as SNHLY and CDR2 as FYNNEI. The CDR3 has 13 residues. V was clipped by 10 bases and J by 4 bases, with 16 bases between them. CDR3 DNA sequence: TGTGCCATCCTCCCCAAACTATCCTATGGCTACACCTTC. As protein: CAILPKLSYGYTF.

CDR3 sequence reads: CASVPSSLAGVDEQFF. The DNA for the CDR3 is TGCGCCAGCGTCCCAAGTTCTCTAGCGGGAGTGGATGAGCAGTTCTTC. The chain recombines TRBV5-1 with TRBJ2-1; TRBD2 matches 10 bases. The CDR3 runs to 16 residues. V dropped 7 bases and J dropped 8; count of bases not matched to a gene: 15. CDR1 SGHRS and CDR2 YFSETQ come from the germline V gene.

V usage is TRBV6-2 or TRBV6-3 and J usage is TRBJ1-3; D not certain. V lost 0 bases, J lost 4 bases, and 10 bases lay in between. Germline V gene data show CDR1 as MNHEY and CDR2 as SVGEGT. This CDR3 contains 15 residues. CDR3 sequence: CASSYSEGRGNTIYF. The CDR3 nucleotides are TGTGCCAGCAGTTACTCGGAGGGAAGAGGAAACACCATATATTTT.

The chain couples TRBV5-1 to TRBJ1-6; D unresolved. Germline V gives CDR1 SGHRS, CDR2 YFSETQ. The CDR3 contains 17 residues. Trimming removed 3 bases at V and 5 bases at J, with 18 bases between. The CDR3 is CASSSPGSEGNNSPLHF. CDR3 DNA: TGCGCCAGCAGCTCCCCTGGTTCGGAGGGCAATAATTCACCCCTCCACTTT. The whole variable domain, remainder taken from reference TRBV5-1 and TRBJ1-6, is KAGVTQTPRYLIKTRGQQVTLSCSPISGHRSVSWYQQTPGQGLQFLFEYFSETQRNKGNFPGRFSGRQFSNSRSEMNVSTLELGDSALYLCASSSPGSEGNNSPLHFGNGTRLTVT.

The V gene is TRBV6-6, the J gene TRBJ1-1, with D possibly matching TRBD1 (6 bases). The ends were cut back, 5 bases at V and 3 bases at J, with 10 bases in the middle. The CDR3 runs 13 residues. Per germline, CDR1 MNHNY and CDR2 SVGAGI (reference sequence). The CDR3 protein is CASSQEGDTEAFF. In DNA, the CDR3 is TGTGCCAGCAGTCAAGAGGGGGACACTGAAGCTTTCTTT.

The V gene is TRBV28, the J gene TRBJ2-3, with 8 bases identical to TRBD2. Germline V CDR1 and CDR2: MDHEN, SYDVKM. This CDR3 comprises 14 residues. The ends lost 2 bases at V and 9 bases at J; junction bases unmatched: 7. The CDR3 sequence: CASSLDRGGFTQYF. In DNA form, the CDR3 reads TGTGCCAGCAGTTTAGACCGGGGGGGCTTCACGCAGTATTTT.

The rearrangement joins TRBV5-4 to TRBJ2-7, with 9 bases that match TRBD2. Germline V gene sequence: CDR1 SGHNT, CDR2 YYREEE (reference sequence). This CDR3 has 15 residues. V lost 0 bases, J lost 4 bases, and 5 bases stayed unmatched. CDR3 nucleotides: TGTGCCAGCAGCTTGGAGGCTAGCGGGGAGTACGAGCAGTACTTC. Translation: CASSLEASGEYEQYF.

A few counts support this clone. V and J are TRBV2 and TRBJ1-1; D remains ambiguous. The germline CDR1 and CDR2 sequences are SNHLY and FYNNEI. V lost 4 bases and J lost 7, with 13 bases in between. The CDR3 is 13 amino acids. CDR3 region: CASSVSITVEAFF. In DNA, the CDR3 is TGTGCCAGCAGTGTGTCGATCACAGTTGAAGCTTTCTTT.

The genes are TRBV18 and TRBJ1-3; D is ambiguous. Trimming took 3 bases from V and 2 from J, leaving 8 bases between them. The V gene's germline CDR1 is KGHSH and CDR2 LQKENI. This CDR3 is 14 amino acids long. CDR3 DNA: TGTGCCAGCTCACCCGCAACAGCTGGAAACACCATATATTTT. Amino acids: CASSPATAGNTIYF.

This rearrangement joins TRBV6-1 to TRBJ1-3; no definite D call. V dropped 8 bases and J dropped 4 bases, with 6 bases sitting between them. Per the germline V gene, CDR1 is MNHNS and CDR2 is SASEGT. The CDR3 runs 11 residues. The CDR3 sequence: CASEWGNTIYF. In DNA form, the CDR3 reads TGTGCCAGCGAGTGGGGAAACACCATATATTTT.

CDR3 in DNA: TGTGCCAGCAGCTTACTGAATTCACCCCTCCACTTT. It translates to CASSLLNSPLHF. The V call is TRBV11-2, the J call TRBJ1-6; D gene ambiguous. The CDR3 is 12 amino acids. The germline V and J ends were trimmed by 2 bases and 7 bases, with 3 bases remaining between them. CDR1 SGHAT and CDR2 FQNNGV come from the germline V gene.

The chain has TRBV18 and TRBJ2-2, with 9 positions matching TRBD2. With V trimmed by 3 bases and J by 2 bases, 4 bases remained unmatched. The CDR3 consists of 16 residues. Per germline, CDR1 KGHSH and CDR2 LQKENI. CDR3 DNA: TGTGCCAGCTCACCCTTGCTAGCGGGAAACACCGGGGAGCTGTTTTTT. Its translation is CASSPLLAGNTGELFF. Filled out from reference TRBV18 and TRBJ2-2, the complete variable domain reads NAGVMQNPRHLVRRRGQEARLRCSPMKGHSHVYWYRQLPEEGLKFMVYLQKENIIDESGMPKERFSAEFPKEGPSILRIQQVVRGDSAAYFCASSPLLAGNTGELFFGEGSRLTVL.